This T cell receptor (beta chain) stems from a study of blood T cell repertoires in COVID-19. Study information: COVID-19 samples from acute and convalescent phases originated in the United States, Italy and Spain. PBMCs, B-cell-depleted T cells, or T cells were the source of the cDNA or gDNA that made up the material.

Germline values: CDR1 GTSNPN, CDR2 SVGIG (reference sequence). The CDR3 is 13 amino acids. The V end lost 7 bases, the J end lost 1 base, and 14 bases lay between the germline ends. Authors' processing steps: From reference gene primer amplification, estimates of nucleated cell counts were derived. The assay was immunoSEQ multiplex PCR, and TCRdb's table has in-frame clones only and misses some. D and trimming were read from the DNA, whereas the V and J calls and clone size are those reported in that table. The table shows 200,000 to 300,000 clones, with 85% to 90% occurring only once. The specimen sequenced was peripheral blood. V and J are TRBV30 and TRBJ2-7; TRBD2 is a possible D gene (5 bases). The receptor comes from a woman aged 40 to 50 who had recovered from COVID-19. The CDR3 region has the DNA TGTGCCTTGCAAACGGGGTTTTCCTACGAGCAGTACTTC. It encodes CALQTGFSYEQYF.